Each of the 2 T cell receptor beta chains below was sequenced from the same sample in a study of T cells in Graves' hyperthyroidism and ophthalmopathy. TCR beta CDR3 regions were amplified from RNA transcripts. The study used the HTBI primer set for a first-round RT-PCR of the TCR CDR3. TCRdb called the multiplex PCR reads again in MiXCR, with one record for every CDR3 protein. The sample lists a few hundred thousand distinct CDR3 sequences, about half occurring once. Material: peripheral blood or thyroid tissue (not recorded which). Receptor source: a woman between 18 and 30 years old with Graves' hyperthyroidism.

The count of this clonotype is one. V is TRBV10-3 and J is TRBJ2-7, with 9 bases that match TRBD2. The junction had 8 bases not matched to a gene; V was cut back by 4 bases and J by 7 bases. CDR3 size: 14 residues. Looked up from germline, CDR1 is ENHRY and CDR2 is SYGVKD. The CDR3 reads CAISGYSGSMEQYF. CDR3 in DNA: TGTGCCATCAGTGGCTATAGCGGGAGTATGGAGCAGTACTTC.

This clonotype was recorded many times. The chain has TRBV15 and TRBJ2-2; the D gene is possibly TRBD2 (7 bases). This CDR3 region has 18 residues. CDR1 and CDR2 from the germline V gene are LNHNV and YYDKDF (reference sequence). V lost 1 base and J lost 6, with 21 bases in between. CDR3 DNA sequence: TGTGCCACCAGCAGAGGGCTTCTTGGGGGGGCTCACCCCGGGGAGCTGTTTTTT. Amino acids: CATSRGLLGGAHPGELFF.